This entry is about one TCR beta chain. Its target is unknown. The sample originates from a study of CD8 T cells in Susac syndrome. Overall study findings and caveats: As acknowledged by the study, its TCR sequencing and HLA analysis included a relatively small number of individuals.

After extraction with the RNeasy kit, roughly 0.45 to 1 ug of the RNA was reverse transcribed using random hexamers. TCR beta CDR3 was amplified by immunoSEQ covering 54 Vbeta and 13 Jbeta. In TCRdb, the immunoSEQ multiplex PCR reads were re-called with MiXCR into one record per CDR3 protein. Of roughly 190,000 distinct CDR3 sequences listed, almost 96% were seen once; the top ten hold 0.075% to 0.1%. Germline V gene data show CDR1 as MNHNY and CDR2 as SVGAGI (reference sequence). The CDR3 spans 14 residues. V was clipped by 7 bases and J by 6 bases, with 18 bases between them. The clonotype originates from a human donor with Susac syndrome. The chain is built from TRBV6-6 and TRBJ1-1; D may be TRBD1 (6 bases). Sequenced sample: CD4+ T cells from PBMCs. For the CDR3, the DNA is TGTGCCAGCACCCGGGACACCGAAGCCCCTGAAGCTTTCTTT. Amino acids: CASTRDTEAPEAFF.